This TCR beta chain was obtained from a study of blood T cells in healthy people across ages. A J-beta primer mix and a sample-barcoded 5' primer were used in a second PCR of roughly 7 to 12 cycles. Each cDNA molecule carried a tag from a template-switch adaptor that contained 12 random nucleotides. TCRdb fed the 5' RACE reads into MiXCR, producing one record per CDR3 protein. The sample contains about 1.4 million distinct CDR3 sequences, 59% of which appear only once. This clonotype came up a few times. Antigen: not known. Germline V gene lookup returns CDR1 SQVTM and CDR2 ANQGSEA. The CDR3 is made up of 12 amino acids. V lost 7 bases to trimming and J lost 1 base; unmatched junction nucleotides: 4. Findings of the study overall: Unknown CMV status may confound age-related changes in expanded clones. Total diversity from one million sequenced T cells was likely underestimated. Per-million-T-cell TCR beta diversity fell roughly linearly with age.

The sequenced material came from blood. The clonotype was recovered from a young man in good health. The gene calls are TRBV29-1 and TRBJ2-7, with TRBD1 matching over 7 bases. This chain's CDR3 is CSAWDSSYEQYF. The CDR3 DNA reads as TGCAGCGCCTGGGACAGTTCCTACGAGCAGTACTTC.